Below, 27 T cell receptor beta chains from the same sample are listed, as sequenced in a study of identifying expanded T cells in peripheral blood. Only in-frame clones appear in the TCRdb table, and some are missing; sequencing was by immunoSEQ multiplex PCR. The data contain more than 90,000 clones, roughly 85% of them singletons. The specimen sequenced was blood. Receptors originate from a person between 18 and 75 years old in good health.

V gene TRBV13 combines with J gene TRBJ2-3; D is perhaps TRBD2 (5 bases). The V and J ends lost 5 bases and 9 bases respectively, with 12 bases between them. The CDR3 runs to 12 residues. Germline V gene lookup returns CDR1 PRHDT and CDR2 FYEKMQ (reference sequence). CDR3 region: CASSPGEGTQYF. The CDR3 DNA follows: TGTGCCAGCAGCCCCGGCGAGGGAACGCAGTATTTT.

The chain employs TRBV7-2 and TRBJ2-1, with 9 bases fitting TRBD2. Germline CDR1 and CDR2: SGHTA and FQGNSA. The CDR3 is 16 amino acids. Trimming removed 3 bases from V and 7 bases from J; junction bases left unmatched: 10. CDR3 in amino acids: CASSFYGRGGANEQFF. The CDR3 DNA reads TGTGCCAGCAGCTTTTACGGGCGGGGGGGCGCTAATGAGCAGTTCTTC.

This chain uses TRBV5-6 with TRBJ2-2; no firm D call. The V gene lost 4 bases and the J gene lost 1 base, with 8 bases spanning the gap. Germline CDR1 reads SGHDT; CDR2 reads YYEEEE. The CDR3 is 14 residues long. CDR3 nucleotides: TGTGCCAGCAGCCCCGGACGGAACACCGGGGAGCTGTTTTTT. This translates into CASSPGRNTGELFF.

This clone was counted a single time. Within the sample, other DNA sequences also encode this same CDR3. This sequence joins TRBV27 and TRBJ2-7; 7 nucleotides match TRBD1. The V gene end was trimmed by 6 bases and the J gene end by 2 bases; junction bases not matched to a gene: 4. The germline V gene has CDR1 MNHEY and CDR2 SMNVEV (reference sequence). The CDR3 loop spans 13 amino acids. CDR3 DNA sequence: TGTGCCAGCAGCCAGGGGGTACCCTACGAGCAGTACTTC. Translation gives CASSQGVPYEQYF.

The chain uses TRBV28 and TRBJ1-2, with TRBD1 matching over 9 bases. The CDR3 has 13 residues. V was pared by 6 bases and J by 8 bases, with 7 bases of the junction left unmatched. The germline gives CDR1 MDHEN, CDR2 SYDVKM. The CDR3 loop is CASSPQGASGYTF. The CDR3 DNA follows: TGTGCCAGCAGCCCACAGGGGGCGAGCGGCTACACCTTC.

The CDR3 nucleotides read TGTGCCAGCAGCCCTCAAGCGGGACATAACTATGGCTACACCTTC. This sequence encodes CASSPQAGHNYGYTF. The chain recombines TRBV9 with TRBJ1-2, with D tentatively TRBD1 (6 bases). V dropped 4 bases and J dropped 1 base, with 14 bases sitting between them. Germline loops: CDR1 SGDLS, CDR2 YYNGEE. This CDR3 is 15 amino acids long.

This clone was detected once. The chain recombines TRBV5-1 with TRBJ2-3; 7 bases map to TRBD2. Germline V gene sequence: CDR1 SGHRS, CDR2 YFSETQ. The CDR3 covers 19 residues. The V and J ends lost 0 bases and 4 bases, in that order; junction bases with no gene match: 17. CDR3 nucleotide sequence: TGCGCCAGCAGCTTGGGGGTTATCGGGGGAGGGCAGGACCCAGATACGCAGTATTTT. The encoded protein is CASSLGVIGGGQDPDTQYF.

The chain has TRBV7-2 and TRBJ2-7; TRBD2 matches at 7 bases. The V and J ends lost 4 bases and 9 bases, in that order; junction bases with no gene match: 18. This CDR3 spans 16 amino acids. Germline V CDR1 and CDR2: SGHTA, FQGNSA. CDR3 protein: CASSSLNGGNPEVQYF. The CDR3 DNA is TGTGCCAGCAGCTCCCTCAACGGGGGGAACCCAGAAGTGCAGTACTTC.

The CDR3 is CASSRAGGANVLTF. The DNA for the CDR3 is TGTGCCAGCAGCCGGGCGGGAGGGGCCAACGTCCTGACTTTC. V gene TRBV2 combines with J gene TRBJ2-6, with TRBD2 as a possible D gene (6 bases). This CDR3 is 14 amino acids long. V was cut by 6 bases and J by 4 bases, with 10 bases left in between. Germline loops: CDR1 SNHLY, CDR2 FYNNEI.

The chain combines TRBV10-3 with TRBJ2-5; 10 bases line up with TRBD2. Germline V lookup: CDR1 ENHRY, CDR2 SYGVKD. This CDR3 is built from 16 residues. V lost 6 bases and J lost 7; bases outside the gene matches: 14. CDR3 DNA: TGTGCCATCAGACTGATTAGCGGGGGGCTAAAGGGGACCCAGTACTTC. This gives the protein CAIRLISGGLKGTQYF.

This rearrangement joins TRBV5-8 to TRBJ2-1, with D possibly called TRBD1 or TRBD2 (6 bases each). The CDR3 is 15 residues long. Germline V gives CDR1 SGHTS, CDR2 YDEGEE. Trimming removed 4 bases at V and 8 bases at J, with 19 bases between. CDR3 sequence reads: CASSPMVGGVDEQFF. The CDR3 region has the DNA TGTGCCAGCAGCCCCATGGTGGGGGGCGTGGATGAGCAGTTCTTC. The full variable domain, its missing parts supplied by reference TRBV5-8 and TRBJ2-1, is EAGVTQSPTHLIKTRGQQATLRCSPISGHTSVYWYQQALGLGLQFLLWYDEGEERNRGNFPPRFSGRQFPNYSSELNVNALELEDSALYLCASSPMVGGVDEQFFGPGTRLTVL.

This sequence joins TRBV4-2 and TRBJ1-4; D might be TRBD1 (5 bases). V lost 4 bases and J 0 bases, leaving 9 bases between the germline ends. This CDR3 comprises 15 residues. In germline, CDR1 is LGHNA, CDR2 YNFKEQ. The CDR3 bases are TGTGCCAGCAGCCCATGGGGGGCAACTAATGAAAAACTGTTTTTT. Translated: CASSPWGATNEKLFF.

CDR3 coding DNA: TGTGCCAGCAGCACAGACAGGCCGGGAACTAATGAAAAACTGTTTTTT. This gives the protein CASSTDRPGTNEKLFF. This sequence joins TRBV5-4 and TRBJ1-4; the D gene is possibly TRBD1 (6 bases). Trimming removed 4 bases at V and 1 base at J, with 14 bases between. From germline, CDR1 is SGHNT and CDR2 YYREEE (reference sequence). The CDR3 has 16 amino acids.

This clone was picked up a small number of times. The rearrangement joins TRBV7-2 to TRBJ1-6; TRBD1 matches at 10 bases. Germline-derived CDR1 and CDR2 are SGHTA and FQGNSA. The trim removed 6 bases at V and 4 bases at J, leaving 6 bases unmatched. The CDR3 extends over 16 amino acids. The DNA for the CDR3 is TGTGCCAGCAGTTACCGGGACAGGGGTTATAATTCACCCCTCCACTTT. The encoded protein is CASSYRDRGYNSPLHF.

This clone is a singleton in its sample. The genes are TRBV27 and TRBJ2-1; D is unresolved. The CDR3 is 12 residues long. Deletions cut 5 bases from V and 7 bases from J, with 9 bases between. Germline CDR1 MNHEY, CDR2 SMNVEV (reference sequence). DNA for the CDR3: TGTGCCAGCAGTCCAGACCTTAATGAGCAGTTCTTC. Translation gives CASSPDLNEQFF.

CDR3 protein: CATSSASTGFGETQYF. CDR3 bases: TGTGCCACCAGCAGTGCATCGACAGGTTTTGGCGAGACCCAGTACTTC. This chain uses TRBV15 with TRBJ2-5, with D maybe TRBD1 (6 bases). The CDR3 runs 16 residues. CDR1 is LNHNV, CDR2 YYDKDF, per germline (reference sequence). V gave up 3 bases and J gave up 5 bases, with 19 bases separating them.

The chain employs TRBV2 and TRBJ2-2; tentatively, D is TRBD1 (6 bases). Germline V gives CDR1 SNHLY, CDR2 FYNNEI. The CDR3 totals 14 residues. Trimming pared 8 bases from V and 4 bases from J, leaving 14 bases between. This CDR3 is CASGGRASTGELFF. The CDR3 DNA reads TGTGCCAGCGGGGGCCGTGCGTCCACCGGGGAGCTGTTTTTT.

This chain uses TRBV5-8 with TRBJ2-7; perhaps TRBD1 as D (6 bases). CDR1 is SGHTS and CDR2 is YDEGEE in the germline V gene. V shed 10 bases and J shed 9 bases, with 17 bases lying between them. This CDR3 region has 11 residues. Here the CDR3 reads CASLTGFGQYF. CDR3 DNA: TGTGCCTCCTTAACAGGGTTCGGGCAGTACTTC.

The gene calls are TRBV27 and TRBJ2-7; 8 bases align to TRBD1. The ends lost 5 bases at V and 7 bases at J; junction bases unmatched: 7. CDR1 and CDR2 (germline): MNHEY, SMNVEV (reference sequence). This CDR3 spans 13 amino acids. The chain's CDR3 is CASSPRTGREQYF. The CDR3 DNA sequence: TGTGCCAGCAGTCCAAGGACAGGGAGGGAGCAGTACTTC.

The chain has TRBV7-9 and TRBJ2-5, with a weak D call TRBD1 (5 bases). From germline, CDR1 is SEHNR and CDR2 FQNEAQ (reference sequence). Trimming cost V 1 base and J 3 bases, with 18 bases left between them. This CDR3 has 17 residues. Here the CDR3 DNA reads TGTGCCAGCAGCTTAGAGCCCCCTAGGGGCCGGAAAGAGACCCAGTACTTC. Translating gives CASSLEPPRGRKETQYF.

This chain links TRBV28 with TRBJ2-7, with 7 bases that match TRBD2. The CDR3 loop spans 14 amino acids. The germline gives CDR1 MDHEN, CDR2 SYDVKM. V dropped 6 bases and J dropped 2; count of bases not matched to a gene: 7. The CDR3 here is CASSGGEGTYEQYF. The CDR3 DNA reads as TGTGCCAGCAGCGGAGGGGAGGGGACCTACGAGCAGTACTTC.

With respect to this clone: One junction end disagrees with the germline gene, perhaps due to a read error. This sequence joins TRBV28 and TRBJ2-7; TRBD1 aligns across 9 bases. In germline, CDR1 is MDHEN, CDR2 SYDVKM. This CDR3 spans 14 amino acids. In DNA, the CDR3 is TGTGCCAGCAGTACACCCGGGACAGGGTCCTCCTTTAACTTC. Its protein is CASSTPGTGSSFNF.

The chain has TRBV7-2 and TRBJ1-1; D is possibly TRBD1 (6 bases). The germline V and J ends were trimmed by 5 bases and 4 bases, with 11 bases remaining between them. The CDR3 is made up of 13 amino acids. The V gene's germline CDR1 is SGHTA and CDR2 FQGNSA. CDR3 DNA sequence: TGTGCCAGCAGCCTGACAGGTGCCACTGAAGCTTTCTTT. Translating it yields CASSLTGATEAFF.

The CDR3 here is CASSHPGKGANTGELFF. The CDR3 bases are TGCGCCAGCAGCCATCCTGGGAAGGGGGCTAACACCGGGGAGCTGTTTTTT. The chain uses TRBV4-3 and TRBJ2-2, with 7 positions matching TRBD1. CDR1 is LGHNA, CDR2 YSLEER, per germline. The V gene end was trimmed by 3 bases and the J gene end by 2 bases; junction bases not matched to a gene: 9. The CDR3 sequence is 17 residues long.

The chain has TRBV5-1 and TRBJ1-4; D is perhaps TRBD1 (6 bases). Germline CDR1 is SGHRS and CDR2 is YFSETQ. The CDR3 extends over 16 amino acids. V was clipped by 1 base and J by 7 bases, with 17 bases between them. The DNA for the CDR3 is TGCGCCAGCAGCTTGACCCCCGGGATACAGGGTGAAAAACTGTTTTTT. Its protein product is CASSLTPGIQGEKLFF.

The CDR3 loop is CASSQDRGELFF. The CDR3 DNA reads as TGCGCCAGCAGCCAAGATAGGGGGGAGCTGTTTTTT. The rearrangement uses TRBV4-1 and TRBJ2-2; D is ambiguous. The CDR3 consists of 12 residues. CDR1 and CDR2 from the germline V gene are MGHRA and YSYEKL. V lost 0 bases to trimming and J lost 8 bases, with 4 bases between them.

This chain connects TRBV10-2 to TRBJ2-3; 12 bases fit TRBD2. CDR1 is WSHSY, CDR2 SAAADI, per germline. This CDR3 region has 18 residues. V lost 3 bases and J lost 5; bases outside the gene matches: 12. The CDR3 loop reads CASSDAHLLAGGGDTQYF. In nucleotides, the CDR3 is TGCGCCAGCAGTGACGCCCACCTTCTAGCGGGGGGGGGAGATACGCAGTATTTT.